This TCR beta chain originates from a study of blood T cell repertoires in COVID-19. The wider study: Researchers got acute and convalescent COVID-19 samples from the United States, Italy and Spain. PBMCs, B-cell-depleted T cells, or T cells were the source of the cDNA or gDNA that made up the material.

Original handling: Amplifying reference gene primers gave estimates of nucleated cell counts. The method was immunoSEQ multiplex PCR; TCRdb's version includes in-frame clones alone and lacks a portion of them. V and J calls and clone size come straight from that table; D and trimming were deduced from the DNA. The sample includes under 75,000 clones, more than 70% of them seen just once. The ends lost 0 bases at V and 2 bases at J; junction bases unmatched: 1. CDR3 size: 16 residues. Germline V lookup: CDR1 SGHNT, CDR2 YYREEE (reference sequence). The sequence derives from a human donor in a cohort sampled during active COVID-19. The specimen sequenced was peripheral blood. The genes are TRBV5-4 and TRBJ2-5, with TRBD2 matching 13 bases. DNA for the CDR3: TGTGCCAGCAGCTTGGGGGGACTAGCGGGGCAAGAGACCCAGTACTTC. As protein: CASSLGGLAGQETQYF.